The 8 T cell receptor beta chains reported below all come from one sample, sequenced in a study of Graves' ophthalmopathy and Graves' hyperthyroidism. Amplification of TCR beta CDR3 regions used RNA transcripts. Amplification began with first-round RT-PCR using HTBI primers, then second-round multiplex PCR was performed. Via MiXCR, TCRdb re-called the multiplex PCR reads, giving one row per CDR3 protein. This sample has about 220,000 distinct CDR3 sequences, with roughly a fifth found just once. Sequencing was carried out using peripheral blood. These receptors all come from a woman aged 45 to 65 with Graves' ophthalmopathy.

This clonotype occurred many times. V gene TRBV7-8 combines with J gene TRBJ1-6, with unresolved D. The germline V gene has CDR1 SGHVS and CDR2 FQNEAQ. V was cut by 1 base and J by 3 bases, with 7 bases left in between. CDR3 length: 15 residues. CDR3 sequence: CASSLGGDYNSPLHF. The CDR3 region has the DNA TGTGCCAGCAGCTTAGGTGGGGACTATAATTCACCCCTCCACTTT.

This clonotype was counted at least ten times. The chain links TRBV29-1 to TRBJ2-7; D remains unclear. CDR1 is SQVTM, CDR2 ANQGSEA, per germline. The ends were cut back, 1 base at V and 6 bases at J, with 10 bases in the middle. The CDR3 is 12 amino acids. The CDR3 DNA reads as TGCAGCGTTGAAGTAGCTAGAGCCGAGCAGTACTTC. The encoded protein is CSVEVARAEQYF.

This clonotype was counted once. The chain employs TRBV6-2 or TRBV6-3 and TRBJ2-5, with 7 bases fitting TRBD2. There are 15 residues in the CDR3. The V gene end was trimmed by 7 bases and the J gene end by 5 bases; junction bases not matched to a gene: 13. From germline, CDR1 is MNHEY and CDR2 SVGEGT. CDR3 region: CASKGGSGRGETQYF. The CDR3 DNA is TGTGCCAGCAAAGGTGGTAGCGGGCGAGGGGAGACCCAGTACTTC.

This clonotype was seen repeatedly, ten times or more. The chain recombines TRBV11-2 with TRBJ2-7; 9 bases align to TRBD2. V was pared by 3 bases and J by 0 bases, with 9 bases of the junction left unmatched. Germline V gene lookup returns CDR1 SGHAT and CDR2 FQNNGV. The CDR3 loop spans 17 amino acids. The CDR3: CASSLGGLAGPSYEQYF. The CDR3 DNA reads TGTGCCAGCAGCTTGGGAGGGCTAGCGGGACCCTCCTACGAGCAGTACTTC.

This clonotype was seen repeatedly, ten times or more. This chain uses TRBV6-1 with TRBJ2-7, with 7 nucleotides matching TRBD1. Losses at the gene ends were 7 bases for V and 3 bases for J; bases not matched to a gene: 9. The germline V gene has CDR1 MNHNS and CDR2 SASEGT. The CDR3 has 14 amino acids. In DNA, the CDR3 is TGTGCCAGCAAAGACAGGGTCAGCCTCTACGAGCAGTACTTC. Its translation: CASKDRVSLYEQYF.

This clonotype showed up many times. With a much larger clone just one base away, this may be a read error. This is likely a read error, given that the CDR3 carries no conserved phenylalanine or tryptophan at its end. The gene calls are TRBV19 and TRBJ2-5, with D perhaps TRBD2 (5 bases). V was clipped by 5 bases and J by 1 base, with 14 bases between them. The CDR3 is made up of 15 amino acids. The germline V gene encodes CDR1 LNHDA and CDR2 SQIVND (reference sequence). The CDR3 region has the DNA TGTGCCAGTAGTCAGGAGGCAGTCGCCCAAGAGACCCAGTACCTC. It translates to CASSQEAVAQETQYL.

This clonotype was seen at least ten times. In DNA, the CDR3 is TGTGCCAGCCAGGGACAGATGAACACTGAAGCTTTCTTT. The encoded protein is CASQGQMNTEAFF. The chain carries TRBV2 and TRBJ1-1; 7 bases align to TRBD1. V lost 8 bases, J lost 0 bases, and 3 bases stayed unmatched. The CDR3 covers 13 residues. Germline V gives CDR1 SNHLY, CDR2 FYNNEI. Combining the CDR3 with reference TRBV2 and TRBJ1-1 gives the whole variable domain EPEVTQTPSHQVTQMGQEVILRCVPISNHLYFYWYRQILGQKVEFLVSFYNNEISEKSEIFDDQFSVERPDGSNFTLKIRSTKLEDSAMYFCASQGQMNTEAFFGQGTRLTVV.

This clonotype has a count of ten or more. The CDR3 spells CASSLIPDRARRDQPQHF. As DNA, the CDR3 is TGTGCCAGCAGCTTAATTCCAGATAGAGCCAGGCGTGATCAGCCCCAGCATTTT. The chain recombines TRBV7-3 with TRBJ1-5, with no clear D. Per the germline V gene, CDR1 is SGHTA and CDR2 is FQGTGA. V was pared by 1 base and J by 5 bases, with 21 bases between. CDR3 size: 18 residues.